A selection of T cell receptor beta chains follows, all from one sample in a study of blood T cell repertoires in COVID-19. The table came from immunoSEQ multiplex PCR; TCRdb's copy has only in-frame clones and leaves some out. The data show fewer than 300,000 clones, 75% to 95% seen once. The sample was PBMCs or T cells enriched from blood (not recorded which). These receptors were taken from a woman aged 25 to 45 who had recovered from COVID-19. Each CDR3 is given with its conserved first and last residue. D genes are given only for firm matches. Clone size is stated in some rows and not others, as once, few, many or a class when expanded.

J,D,V,size,CDR3,DNA
TRBJ2-2,-,TRBV5-4,-,CASSDRLVGGELFF,TGTGCCAGCAGCGACCGACTAGTTGGCGGGGAGCTGTTTTTT
TRBJ2-5,TRBD2,TRBV18,-,CASSPWSGGQETQYF,TGTGCCAGCTCACCATGGAGCGGGGGACAAGAGACCCAGTACTTC
TRBJ2-1,-,TRBV7-3,once,CASSLTGRGTFNEQFF,TGTGCCAGCAGTTTAACCGGTAGAGGAACATTCAATGAGCAGTTCTTC
TRBJ1-2,TRBD1,TRBV10-3,-,CAISDLDRGKGYTF,TGTGCCATCAGTGATTTGGACAGGGGAAAAGGCTACACCTTC
TRBJ1-5,TRBD1,TRBV7-6,-,CASSIGTGRNQPQHF,TGTGCCAGCAGCATTGGGACAGGGAGAAATCAGCCCCAGCATTTT
TRBJ2-2,TRBD2,TRBV7-9,-,CASRSLYSGRLGTGELFF,TGTGCCAGCAGGAGCCTCTATAGCGGGAGGTTGGGCACCGGGGAGCTGTTTTTT
TRBJ1-1,TRBD1,TRBV5-4,-,CASSLSQGAIEAFF,TGTGCCAGCAGCTTGTCCCAGGGGGCGATTGAAGCTTTCTTT
TRBJ1-4,-,TRBV30,once,CAWSVVGEKLFF,TGTGCCTGGAGTGTGGTGGGCGAAAAACTGTTTTTT
TRBJ2-7,-,TRBV7-9,-,CASSLGPGDHAVYEQYF,TGTGCCAGCAGCTTGGGACCGGGGGACCACGCGGTCTACGAGCAGTACTTC
TRBJ1-1,-,TRBV7-8,-,CASSETGFWNTEAFF,TGTGCCAGCAGCGAAACAGGGTTCTGGAACACTGAAGCTTTCTTT
TRBJ2-3,TRBD2,TRBV7-9,-,CASSTRKTSGRAGTDTQYF,TGTGCCAGCAGCACGCGGAAGACTAGCGGGAGGGCCGGCACAGATACGCAGTATTTT
TRBJ2-7,-,TRBV5-5,-,CASSLNGYEQYF,TGTGCCAGCAGCTTAAACGGCTACGAGCAGTACTTC
TRBJ2-3,-,TRBV18,-,CASSPATDRADTQYF,TGTGCCAGCTCACCCGCGACAGATCGGGCAGATACGCAGTATTTT
TRBJ1-5,-,TRBV19,-,CASDKGQNQPQHF,TGTGCCAGTGACAAGGGGCAGAATCAGCCCCAGCATTTT
TRBJ2-5,-,TRBV5-6,-,CASSVPSDQETQYF,TGTGCCAGCAGCGTACCTAGCGACCAAGAGACCCAGTACTTC